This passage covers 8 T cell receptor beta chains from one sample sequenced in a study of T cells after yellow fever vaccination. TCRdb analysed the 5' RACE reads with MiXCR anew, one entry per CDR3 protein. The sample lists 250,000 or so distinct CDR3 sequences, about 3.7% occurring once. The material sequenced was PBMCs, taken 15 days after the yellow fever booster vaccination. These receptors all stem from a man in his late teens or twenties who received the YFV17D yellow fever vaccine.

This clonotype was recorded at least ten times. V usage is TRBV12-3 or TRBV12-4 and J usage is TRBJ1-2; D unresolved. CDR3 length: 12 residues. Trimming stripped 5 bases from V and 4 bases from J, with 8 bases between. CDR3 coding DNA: TGTGCCAGCAGTCACACTCGCTATGGCTACACCTTC. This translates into CASSHTRYGYTF.

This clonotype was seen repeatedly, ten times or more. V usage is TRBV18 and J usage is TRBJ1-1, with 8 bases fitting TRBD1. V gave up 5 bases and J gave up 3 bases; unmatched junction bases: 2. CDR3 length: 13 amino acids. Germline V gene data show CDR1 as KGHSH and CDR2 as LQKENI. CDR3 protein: CASSATGDTEAFF. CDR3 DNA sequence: TGTGCCAGCTCAGCGACAGGGGACACTGAAGCTTTCTTT.

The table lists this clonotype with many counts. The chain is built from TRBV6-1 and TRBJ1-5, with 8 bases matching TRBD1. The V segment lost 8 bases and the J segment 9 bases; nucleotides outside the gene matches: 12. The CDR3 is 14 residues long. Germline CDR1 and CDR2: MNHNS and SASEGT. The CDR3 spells CASADRAKGRPQHF. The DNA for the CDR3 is TGTGCCAGCGCGGACAGGGCTAAAGGGAGGCCCCAGCATTTT.

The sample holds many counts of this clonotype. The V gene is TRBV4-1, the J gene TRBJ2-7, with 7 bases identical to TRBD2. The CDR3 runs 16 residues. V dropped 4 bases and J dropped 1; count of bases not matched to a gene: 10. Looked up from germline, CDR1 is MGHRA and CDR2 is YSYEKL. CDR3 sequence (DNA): TGCGCCAGCAGCCCCCGGGGGGACGGAACTTCCTACGAGCAGTACTTC. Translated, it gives CASSPRGDGTSYEQYF.

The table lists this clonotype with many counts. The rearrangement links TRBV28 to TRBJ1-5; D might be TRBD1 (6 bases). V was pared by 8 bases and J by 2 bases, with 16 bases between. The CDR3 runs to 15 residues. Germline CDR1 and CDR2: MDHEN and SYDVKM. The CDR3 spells CASREGGGGNQPQHF. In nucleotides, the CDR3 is TGTGCCAGCCGAGAGGGGGGAGGTGGCAATCAGCCCCAGCATTTT.

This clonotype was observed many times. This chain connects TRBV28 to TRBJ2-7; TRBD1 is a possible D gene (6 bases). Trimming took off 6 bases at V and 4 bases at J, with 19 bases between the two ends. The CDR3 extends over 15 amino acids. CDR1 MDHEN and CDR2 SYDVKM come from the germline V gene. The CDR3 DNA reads TGTGCCAGCAGCCTGGGGGCCTTCGAGATGTACGAGCAGTACGTC. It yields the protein CASSLGAFEMYEQYV.

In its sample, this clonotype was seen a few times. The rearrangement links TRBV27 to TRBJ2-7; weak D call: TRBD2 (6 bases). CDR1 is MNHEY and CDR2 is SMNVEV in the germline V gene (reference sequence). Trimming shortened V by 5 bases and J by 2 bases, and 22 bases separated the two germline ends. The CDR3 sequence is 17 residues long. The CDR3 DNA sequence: TGTGCCAGCAGTAAGCTTAAGGGGCTAGCGAGGCCCTACGAGCAGTACTTC. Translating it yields CASSKLKGLARPYEQYF.

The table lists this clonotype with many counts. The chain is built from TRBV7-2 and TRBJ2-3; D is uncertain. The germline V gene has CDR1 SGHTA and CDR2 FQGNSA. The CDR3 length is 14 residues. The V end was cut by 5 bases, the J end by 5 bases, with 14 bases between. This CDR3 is CASSPDSAGDTQYF. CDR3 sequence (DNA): TGTGCCAGCAGCCCCGACTCGGCCGGAGATACGCAGTATTTT.